Shown below are 6 T cell receptor beta chains from a single sample sequenced in a study of blood T cells in healthy people across ages. Combining a sample-barcoded 5' primer with a J-beta primer mix, a second PCR ran for about 7 to 11 cycles. TCRdb fed the 5' RACE reads into MiXCR, producing one record per CDR3 protein. The table includes about 1,500,000 distinct CDR3 sequences, roughly 40% detected once. The source material was blood. The receptor source for this set is a young woman in good health.

This clonotype was counted a single time. As DNA, the CDR3 is TGTGCCAGCAGCCCTGGGCCTCGGACAGGGGGTTACGAGCAGTACTTC. It translates to CASSPGPRTGGYEQYF. This chain joins TRBV7-6 and TRBJ2-7, with 10 bases identical to TRBD1. Losses at the gene ends were 5 bases for V and 4 bases for J; bases not matched to a gene: 11. Germline V gene data show CDR1 as SGHVS and CDR2 as FNYEAQ. The CDR3 contains 16 residues.

This chain uses TRBV5-4 with TRBJ2-5, with 7 bases that match TRBD1. Per the germline V gene, CDR1 is SGHNT and CDR2 is YYREEE (reference sequence). V shed 4 bases and J 2 bases; nucleotides not matched to a gene: 8. CDR3 length: 15 residues. The DNA for the CDR3 is TGTGCCAGCAGCAGAGGACAGGCCCTACAAGAGACCCAGTACTTC. It yields the protein CASSRGQALQETQYF.

The V call is TRBV7-9, the J call TRBJ1-5, with TRBD1 identical over 9 bases. CDR1 and CDR2 from the germline V gene are SEHNR and FQNEAQ (reference sequence). Trimming cost V 5 bases and J 1 base; bases outside gene matches: 18. The CDR3 length is 20 residues. CDR3 sequence reads: CASSLIRALTGGKSNQPQHF. CDR3 nucleotides: TGTGCCAGCAGCCTTATTAGGGCATTGACAGGGGGTAAGAGCAATCAGCCCCAGCATTTT.

This chain links TRBV7-9 with TRBJ2-3; 7 nucleotides agree with TRBD2. V shed 3 bases and J 0 bases; nucleotides not matched to a gene: 6. Germline CDR1 and CDR2: SEHNR and FQNEAQ (reference sequence). CDR3 size: 16 residues. CDR3 sequence reads: CASSFGRGSSTDTQYF. The CDR3 coding sequence is TGTGCCAGCAGCTTTGGGAGGGGTTCTAGCACAGATACGCAGTATTTT. Full variable domain (missing parts from reference TRBV7-9 and TRBJ2-3): DTGVSQNPRHKITKRGQNVTFRCDPISEHNRLYWYRQTLGQGPEFLTYFQNEAQLEKSRLLSDRFSAERPKGSFSTLEIQRTEQGDSAMYLCASSFGRGSSTDTQYFGPGTRLTVL.

This clonotype was counted only a few times. J is TRBJ2-7 and V is TRBV10-3; D is unclear. Germline V gene data show CDR1 as ENHRY and CDR2 as SYGVKD. V was clipped by 11 bases and J by 0 bases, with 11 bases between them. The CDR3 consists of 12 residues. The CDR3: CACGRSSYEQYF. CDR3 sequence (DNA): TGTGCCTGCGGACGGAGCTCCTACGAGCAGTACTTC.

In this sample, this clonotype turned up many times. The V gene is TRBV12-3 or TRBV12-4, the J gene TRBJ1-5, with D perhaps matching TRBD1 (5 bases). Trimming left V 3 bases short and J 7 bases short, with 7 bases between. This CDR3 comprises 12 residues. CDR3 sequence reads: CASSLGGQPQHF. For the CDR3, the DNA is TGTGCCAGCAGTTTGGGGGGACAGCCCCAGCATTTT.